Below, 27 T cell receptor beta chains from the same sample are listed, as sequenced in a study of blood T cell repertoires in COVID-19. Using immunoSEQ multiplex PCR, the repertoire was profiled, and TCRdb retains in-frame clones only, with some absent. The sample includes 25,000 to 30,000 clones, 85% to 90% seen only once; the top ten take 7.5% to 8%. The sample taken for sequencing was peripheral blood. All receptors derive from a human donor in a cohort sampled during active COVID-19.

J is TRBJ1-4 and V is TRBV6-5; maybe TRBD1 (6 bases). Germline V CDR1 and CDR2: MNHEY, SVGAGI. This CDR3 region has 13 residues. The V end was cut by 6 bases, the J end by 8 bases, with 13 bases between. CDR3 region: CASSDRQREKLFF. In DNA form, the CDR3 reads TGTGCCAGCAGCGACAGGCAAAGGGAAAAACTGTTTTTT.

This chain links TRBV5-1 with TRBJ2-1, with TRBD1 matching 12 bases. CDR3 size: 15 residues. Germline CDR1 SGHRS, CDR2 YFSETQ. The ends lost 4 bases at V and 8 bases at J; junction bases unmatched: 7. For the CDR3, the DNA is TGCGCCAGCAGCCGCCGGGGACAGGGGGCCGATGAGCAGTTCTTC. It encodes CASSRRGQGADEQFF.

The CDR3 coding sequence is TGTGCCAGCAGACCTACAGGGGGTGAAAAACTGTTTTTT. This gives the protein CASRPTGGEKLFF. The genes are TRBV2 and TRBJ1-4, with TRBD1 matching over 8 bases. Germline trimming cut 6 bases from V and 7 bases from J; bases unmatched to any gene: 4. The CDR3 totals 13 residues. Per the germline V gene, CDR1 is SNHLY and CDR2 is FYNNEI.

The rearrangement uses TRBV9 and TRBJ2-1; no clear D gene. Trimming left V 0 bases short and J 3 bases short, with 10 bases between. Germline-derived CDR1 and CDR2 are SGDLS and YYNGEE. CDR3 length: 15 residues. The CDR3 reads CASSVVWSSYNEQFF. The CDR3 DNA sequence: TGTGCCAGCAGCGTAGTATGGAGCAGCTACAATGAGCAGTTCTTC.

This clone has more than one count but fewer than ten. The chain couples TRBV28 to TRBJ1-5; 8 bases line up with TRBD1. The germline CDR1 and CDR2 sequences are MDHEN and SYDVKM. The CDR3 length is 13 residues. With 6 bases clipped from V and 7 bases from J, the junction kept 5 bases outside the gene matches. The CDR3 region is CASSDRGRQPQHF. The CDR3 nucleotides read TGTGCCAGCAGCGACAGGGGAAGGCAGCCCCAGCATTTT. The variable domain in full, with the rest retrieved from reference TRBV28 and TRBJ1-5, is DVKVTQSSRYLVKRTGEKVFLECVQDMDHENMFWYRQDPGLGLRLIYFSYDVKMKEKGDIPEGYSVSREKKERFSLILESASTNQTSMYLCASSDRGRQPQHFGDGTRLSIL.

This chain's CDR3 is CAISESEREQFF. For the CDR3, the DNA is TGTGCCATCAGTGAGTCCGAGCGGGAGCAGTTCTTC. The chain is built from TRBV10-3 and TRBJ2-1; possibly TRBD2 for D (5 bases). Germline V lookup: CDR1 ENHRY, CDR2 SYGVKD. V dropped 0 bases and J dropped 10 bases, with 7 bases sitting between them. The CDR3 contains 12 residues.

Comments on this clone: At the DNA level, this CDR3 is encoded by other sequences in the same sample as well. The CDR3 here is CASGRTTGPGQPQHF. CDR3 sequence (DNA): TGTGCCAGCGGAAGAACGACAGGGCCAGGCCAGCCCCAGCATTTT. The rearrangement uses TRBV6-5 and TRBJ1-5, with TRBD1 matching over 7 bases. This CDR3 spans 15 amino acids. Unmatched junction bases numbered 14, after V lost 8 bases and J lost 7 bases. Germline CDR1 is MNHEY and CDR2 is SVGAGI.

The chain combines TRBV11-2 with TRBJ2-7; 8 bases fit TRBD1. Trimming removed 1 base from V and 1 base from J; junction bases left unmatched: 6. The CDR3 contains 16 residues. Germline CDR1 and CDR2: SGHAT and FQNNGV. The CDR3 coding sequence is TGTGCCAGCAGCTTAGCCTTAGACAGGGGTTCCTACGAGCAGTACTTC. This translates into CASSLALDRGSYEQYF. The complete variable domain, with remaining parts taken from reference TRBV11-2 and TRBJ2-7, reads EAGVAQSPRYKIIEKRQSVAFWCNPISGHATLYWYQQILGQGPKLLIQFQNNGVVDDSQLPKDRFSAERLKGVDSTLKIQPAKLEDSAVYLCASSLALDRGSYEQYFGPGTRLTVT.

The rearrangement joins TRBV5-1 to TRBJ2-2, with 8 positions matching TRBD1. The germline V gene has CDR1 SGHRS and CDR2 YFSETQ. The CDR3 extends over 14 amino acids. J lost 13 bases, V lost 0 bases, and 8 bases had no gene match. The CDR3 region is CASSLGPGQDALFF. In DNA form, the CDR3 reads TGCGCCAGCAGCTTGGGGCCGGGACAGGACGCGCTGTTTTTT.

This chain uses TRBV7-2 with TRBJ2-1; TRBD2 matches 8 bases. V trimming: 4 bases; J trimming: 14 bases; junction bases outside the gene matches: 10. Germline CDR1 and CDR2: SGHTA and FQGNSA. The CDR3 is made up of 13 amino acids. CDR3 sequence (DNA): TGTGCCAGCAGCTCCCAACTTAGCGGGAATAAGTTCTTC. It encodes CASSSQLSGNKFF.

This chain connects TRBV6-6 to TRBJ1-6; the match to TRBD1 covers 8 bases. The ends lost 4 bases at V and 5 bases at J; junction bases unmatched: 4. Germline assignment: CDR1 MNHNY and CDR2 SVGAGI (reference sequence). The length of the CDR3 is 15 residues. The CDR3 DNA reads as TGTGCCAGCAGTTCGGCGGGACAGGATAATTCACCCCTCCACTTT. This encodes CASSSAGQDNSPLHF.

The chain carries TRBV7-9 and TRBJ2-3, with D perhaps matching TRBD1 (6 bases). Germline V CDR1 and CDR2: SEHNR, FQNEAQ (reference sequence). Trimming pared 1 base from V and 0 bases from J, leaving 11 bases between. This CDR3 has 16 amino acids. Here the CDR3 reads CASSLGGHPSTDTQYF. CDR3 DNA: TGTGCCAGCAGCTTAGGGGGGCACCCTAGCACAGATACGCAGTATTTT.

The J gene is TRBJ2-3, the V gene TRBV5-1; D unresolved. V dropped 4 bases and J dropped 2 bases, with 8 bases sitting between them. CDR1 SGHRS and CDR2 YFSETQ come from the germline V gene. This CDR3 spans 13 amino acids. Here the CDR3 DNA reads TGCGCCAGCAGCGTCGAGAACACAGATACGCAGTATTTT. Protein sequence: CASSVENTDTQYF.

V and J are TRBV18 and TRBJ2-5, with D possibly matching TRBD1 (7 bases). Germline assignment: CDR1 KGHSH and CDR2 LQKENI. Trimming left V 5 bases short and J 6 bases short, with 16 bases between. The CDR3 is 14 residues long. Here the CDR3 reads CASSYSRGAKTQYF. Here the CDR3 DNA reads TGTGCCAGCTCATATAGCAGGGGGGCCAAGACCCAGTACTTC.

The rearrangement uses TRBV5-1 and TRBJ2-1; TRBD2 aligns across 11 bases. Germline CDR1 reads SGHRS; CDR2 reads YFSETQ. The V segment lost 4 bases and the J segment 7 bases; nucleotides outside the gene matches: 10. The length of the CDR3 is 16 residues. CDR3 loop: CASSKTGTSGLNEQFF. The CDR3 DNA sequence: TGCGCCAGCAGCAAGACCGGGACTAGCGGCCTAAATGAGCAGTTCTTC.

V is TRBV10-3 and J is TRBJ2-3; TRBD1 might be the D (6 bases). The ends were cut back, 3 bases at V and 6 bases at J, with 13 bases in the middle. Germline V gives CDR1 ENHRY, CDR2 SYGVKD. This CDR3 is built from 14 residues. The CDR3 reads CAISEGRGPDTQYF. DNA of the CDR3: TGTGCCATCAGTGAAGGCAGGGGCCCCGATACGCAGTATTTT.

This clone was observed a handful of times. Here the CDR3 DNA reads TGTGCCAGCAGCAATAGCGGGGGGGCTTACGAGCAGTACTTC. Encoded protein: CASSNSGGAYEQYF. The chain employs TRBV5-4 and TRBJ2-7, with 11 positions matching TRBD2. Germline assignment: CDR1 SGHNT and CDR2 YYREEE (reference sequence). The CDR3 has 14 amino acids. The trim removed 4 bases at V and 4 bases at J, leaving 4 bases unmatched.

V is TRBV28 and J is TRBJ2-3; D unresolved. Germline values: CDR1 MDHEN, CDR2 SYDVKM. Trimming removed 0 bases from V and 5 bases from J, with 15 bases in between. This CDR3 region has 16 residues. The CDR3 region is CASSLWGHRVGDTQYF. DNA of the CDR3: TGTGCCAGCAGTTTATGGGGCCATAGAGTTGGAGATACGCAGTATTTT.

The CDR3 DNA reads TGTGCCAGCAGTTACGTCCCAGGGACCGGGGAGCTGTTTTTT. Encoded protein: CASSYVPGTGELFF. This sequence joins TRBV6-5 and TRBJ2-2; a possible D gene is TRBD1 (5 bases). Trimming shortened V by 2 bases and J by 5 bases, and 9 bases separated the two germline ends. Germline assignment: CDR1 MNHEY and CDR2 SVGAGI. The CDR3 length is 14 residues.

The chain recombines TRBV5-4 with TRBJ1-2; D gene uncertain. Trimming left V 4 bases short and J 0 bases short, with 13 bases between. The CDR3 runs to 15 residues. Per the germline V gene, CDR1 is SGHNT and CDR2 is YYREEE (reference sequence). The CDR3 region is CASSGSGITNYGYTF. The DNA for the CDR3 is TGTGCCAGCAGCGGCTCAGGCATCACTAACTATGGCTACACCTTC.

The J gene is TRBJ2-2, the V gene TRBV2; TRBD1 matches at 7 bases. The CDR3 sequence is 15 residues long. Trimming at V came to 6 bases and at J to 4 bases, leaving 8 bases not matched to a gene. The germline V gene encodes CDR1 SNHLY and CDR2 FYNNEI. CDR3 DNA: TGTGCCAGCAGAGAGACAGGGTACGGCACCGGGGAGCTGTTTTTT. Residues: CASRETGYGTGELFF. The full variable domain, rest sourced from reference TRBV2 and TRBJ2-2, is EPEVTQTPSHQVTQMGQEVILRCVPISNHLYFYWYRQILGQKVEFLVSFYNNEISEKSEIFDDQFSVERPDGSNFTLKIRSTKLEDSAMYFCASRETGYGTGELFFGEGSRLTVL.

The chain is built from TRBV5-4 and TRBJ1-4; D possibly corresponds to TRBD1 (5 bases). Trimming took off 2 bases at V and 8 bases at J, with 10 bases between the two ends. The CDR3 consists of 13 residues. The germline gives CDR1 SGHNT, CDR2 YYREEE (reference sequence). CDR3 sequence reads: CASSFRRGEKLFF. In DNA, the CDR3 is TGTGCCAGCAGCTTCCGCCGGGGGGAAAAACTGTTTTTT.

The chain is built from TRBV4-3 and TRBJ2-6, with D unresolved. The germline gives CDR1 LGHNA, CDR2 YSLEER. The CDR3 length is 13 residues. V gave up 5 bases and J gave up 0 bases, with 2 bases separating them. The CDR3 DNA follows: TGCGCCAGCAGCTACTCTGGGGCCAACGTCCTGACTTTC. This codes for CASSYSGANVLTF.

The gene calls are TRBV18 and TRBJ1-1; TRBD1 might be the D (6 bases). The CDR3 is made up of 14 amino acids. Germline loops: CDR1 KGHSH, CDR2 LQKENI. V was shortened by 3 bases and J by 1 base, with 9 bases between the two germline ends. CDR3 region: CASSPTGSNTEAFF. The DNA of the CDR3 is TGTGCCAGCTCACCGACAGGATCGAACACTGAAGCTTTCTTT. The whole variable domain, filled in from reference TRBV18 and TRBJ1-1, reads NAGVMQNPRHLVRRRGQEARLRCSPMKGHSHVYWYRQLPEEGLKFMVYLQKENIIDESGMPKERFSAEFPKEGPSILRIQQVVRGDSAAYFCASSPTGSNTEAFFGQGTRLTVV.

The V and J genes are TRBV2 and TRBJ1-2; maybe TRBD1 (5 bases). This CDR3 has 15 residues. Trimming removed 1 base from V and 4 bases from J, with 13 bases in between. CDR1 SNHLY and CDR2 FYNNEI come from the germline V gene. The CDR3 protein is CASSEERPGVYGYTF. In DNA form, the CDR3 reads TGTGCCAGCAGTGAAGAGCGACCGGGGGTCTATGGCTACACCTTC.

This chain uses TRBV19 with TRBJ1-5; D is unclear. Germline CDR1 and CDR2: LNHDA and SQIVND (reference sequence). The CDR3 loop spans 12 amino acids. V lost 6 bases and J lost 5, with 8 bases in between. The CDR3 loop reads CASRLQYQPQHF. In DNA form, the CDR3 reads TGTGCCAGTAGGCTGCAGTATCAGCCCCAGCATTTT.

The chain has TRBV5-1 and TRBJ1-6; possibly TRBD1 for D (5 bases). The CDR3 sequence is 15 residues long. Trimming cost V 0 bases and J 4 bases, with 8 bases left between them. Germline loops: CDR1 SGHRS, CDR2 YFSETQ. Written as DNA, the CDR3 is TGCGCCAGCAGCTTGGACAGGATGTATAATTCACCCCTCCACTTT. The encoded protein is CASSLDRMYNSPLHF.